This T cell receptor (beta chain) was observed in a study of regulatory T cells in long-lasting Graves disease. Germline V gene sequence: CDR1 SGHRS, CDR2 YFSETQ. The CDR3 runs to 14 residues. V was shortened by 5 bases and J by 11 bases, with 22 bases between the two germline ends. Arm-PCR of CDR3 regions with iRepertoire HTBI primers generated TCR beta libraries. MiXCR, run by TCRdb on the multiplex PCR reads, gives a single entry per CDR3 protein. The table shows some 350,000 distinct CDR3 sequences, with around 15% occurring only once. Study-level points and caveats: Segments TRBV28, TRBJ1-2 and TRBJ2-5 showed preferential usage in persistent disease.

Time point: newly diagnosed GD, antithyroid drugs for less than 3 months. Extracted PBMC RNA gave rise to the TCR library. In each case, Graves' disease was diagnosed per American Thyroid Association guidelines. This clonotype was found many times. The antigen is unknown. These data were also reused for a study on T cells in Graves' hyperthyroidism and ophthalmopathy. That study adds: Subjects aged 18 to 65 presented with newly diagnosed hyperthyroidism of less than 2 months' duration.

The source material was peripheral blood mononuclear cells (PBMCs), sampled at new diagnosis, from a patient treated with antithyroid drugs. The clonotype was recovered from a woman under 30 with Graves disease. The chain has TRBV5-1 and TRBJ1-1; no firm D call. The CDR3 nucleotides read TGCGCCAGCAGGGCGTCGTTGATCCAGAGACGGGCTTTCTTT. This sequence encodes CASRASLIQRRAFF.